Detailed here is one T cell receptor beta chain. Its antigen has not been determined. Per-base quality was not reported, and no clone a single base away is much larger than it. These data are taken from a study of shared clonotypes between healthy human individuals (dated by TCRdb to 2018 to 2020). As for the study more broadly: Three men and two women, aged 18 to 49 years, made up the cohort. For each donor, CD4 naive and CD4 memory were each given three plates, CD8 naive was given two plates, and CD8 memory was given one plate. To estimate repertoire size and how much clonotypes are shared between individuals, the study performed deep sequencing of blood TCR repertoires from about five healthy adults. To increase sequencing depth and limit assay-specific biases, TCR repertoire library preparation and sequencing were carried out by different laboratories using diverse techniques. Each donor's leukapheresis produced roughly between about 0.8 and 10 billion PBMCs. Overall study results and their limits: Sampling was restricted to blood, and TCR repertoires in tissues likely differ from the TCR repertoires found in blood. Across several donors, about 4.5% of naive CD4, roughly 3.5% of naive CD8, approximately 2.5% of memory CD4, and 0.4% to 0.45% of memory CD8 clonotypes were shared. Because the study included only a small number of donors, the genetic and exposure-history diversity represented was limited. Higher generation probabilities were observed for clonotypes shared by all four sorted-subset donors than for non-shared clonotypes. Rarefaction of sorted-subset datasets indicated incomplete sequencing despite the large sequencing depth. Naive subsets generally had larger estimated clonotype richness than memory subsets did. Pairwise subsampling led to the expectation that sequencing depth would affect the degree of clonotype sharing among donors.

Using the deep immunoSEQ assay, multiplex PCR amplified TCR CDR3 regions from genomic DNA. Extracted genomic DNA from each cell subset was spread evenly across all wells of several immunoSEQ 96-well plates, with each plate serving as a replicate. Each replicate PCR for sorted subsets received roughly 0.2 ug genomic DNA, equal to tens of thousands of T cell genomes. The purified libraries were quantified using a Qubit 3.0 fluorometer, sized with a Bioanalyzer 2100, and then quantified again using the KAPA Library Quantification kit. Every immunoSEQ 96-well plate was sequenced on a separate single-read 150-cycle Illumina NextSeq 550 flow cell. On the study's bioinformatics: Because the immunoSEQ output held only junctional sequences and lacked quality scores, the filtering could not match the filtering applied to full-length reads. Sequences were annotated with PyIR, a Python wrapper for IgBLAST v1.9, using IMGT germline references to assign V/J genes and CDR3. Any read was removed if the V/J assignment was weak (E-value above 1e-6), the CDR3 was missing, or the read contained stop codons, out-of-frame junctions, or ambiguous translated residues. V3J clonotypes were defined as sequences sharing the same inferred V gene, J gene, and CDR3 amino acid sequence. The percentage overlap between two repertoires was calculated by dividing the number of shared unique clonotypes by the size of the smaller repertoire. RTK rarefaction, the Chao1 estimator, and Recon v2.1 estimates of unobserved clonotypes were used to assess repertoire richness. Generation probabilities for all TCRbeta clonotypes obtained by the gDNA method from several donors were computed using OLGA. TCRdb took over this immuneACCESS table, retaining in-frame rearrangements with V and J assigned. Such tables are incomplete; in checked studies, under half of the missing clones stem from an unresolved V gene, and the remainder is unexplained. The V and J calls and clone size were taken over from that table, and D and trimming were inferred from the DNA. This sample is represented by roughly 400,000 clones; roughly 96% of them were singletons. The ten top clones hold approximately 0.32% of the sample.

The germline V gene specifies SQVTM as CDR1 and ANQGSEA as CDR2. The cysteine opens and the phenylalanine closes a CDR3 of 14 amino acids. The only DNA kept is the CDR3, 42 bases in frame from the first base. Trimming costs V 4 bases and J 4 bases, and their ends lie 14 bases apart. The donors were healthy, HIV-negative adults with no recently reported acute infections or vaccinations. Every donor was a Caucasian adult living in Nashville, Tennessee, USA. CD8 memory samples were composed of magnetically selected CD45RO+ cells combined with CCR7-negative CD45RA+ effector memory (TemRA) cells. After blood collection by leukapheresis, PBMCs were isolated using Ficoll-Histopaque density gradient centrifugation and then cryopreserved in the vapor phase of liquid nitrogen. Purity and quantity of every magnetically sorted T cell population were checked by analytical flow cytometry. Each sorted fraction had its genomic DNA isolated and then quantified by UV absorbance on a Nanodrop 2000c.

Recombination connected TRBV29-1 to TRBJ1-3; TRBD1 is a possible D gene, resting on 5 matching bases. This TCR was recovered from a man aged 25 to 40 in good health. The sequenced material came from memory CD8+ T cells sorted from blood. In the paper's terms, the cell subset or site label means: CD45RO+ cells pooled with CCR7-negative TemRA cells. The CDR3: CSVGGGEIGNTIYF. The DNA sequence is as follows: TGCAGCGTTGGTGGGGGTGAGATAGGAAACACCATATATTTT.